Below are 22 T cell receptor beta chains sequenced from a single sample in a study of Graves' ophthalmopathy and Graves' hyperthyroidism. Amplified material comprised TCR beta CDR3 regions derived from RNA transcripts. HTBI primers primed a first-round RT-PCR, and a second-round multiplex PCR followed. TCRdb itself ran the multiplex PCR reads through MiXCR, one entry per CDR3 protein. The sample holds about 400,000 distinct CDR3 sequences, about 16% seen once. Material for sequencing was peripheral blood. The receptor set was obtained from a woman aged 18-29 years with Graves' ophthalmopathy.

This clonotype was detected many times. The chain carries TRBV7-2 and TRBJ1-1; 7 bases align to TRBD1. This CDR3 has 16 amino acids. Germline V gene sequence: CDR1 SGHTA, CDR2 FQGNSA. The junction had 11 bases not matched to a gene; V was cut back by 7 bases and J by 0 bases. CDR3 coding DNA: TGTGCCAGCACCGGACAGGCGGTCGTAATGAACACTGAAGCTTTCTTT. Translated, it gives CASTGQAVVMNTEAFF.

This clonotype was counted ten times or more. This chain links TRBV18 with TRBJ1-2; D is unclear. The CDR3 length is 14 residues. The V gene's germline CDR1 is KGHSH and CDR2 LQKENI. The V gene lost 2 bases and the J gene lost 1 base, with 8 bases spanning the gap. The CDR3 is CASSPTGHNYGYTF. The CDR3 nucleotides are TGTGCCAGCTCACCAACGGGTCATAACTATGGCTACACCTTC.

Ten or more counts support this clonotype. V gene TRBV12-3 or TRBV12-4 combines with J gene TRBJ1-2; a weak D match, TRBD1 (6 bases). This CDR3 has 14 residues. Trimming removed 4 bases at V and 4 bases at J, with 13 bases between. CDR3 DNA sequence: TGTGCCAGCAGTTCCCCGGGACAAGTCTATGGCTACACCTTC. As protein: CASSSPGQVYGYTF.

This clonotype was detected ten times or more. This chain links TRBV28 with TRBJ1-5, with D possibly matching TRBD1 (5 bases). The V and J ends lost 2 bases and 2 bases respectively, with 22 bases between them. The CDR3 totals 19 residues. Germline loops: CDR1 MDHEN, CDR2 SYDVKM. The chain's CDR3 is CASSLGDGFGRWGNQPQHF. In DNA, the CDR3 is TGTGCCAGCAGTTTAGGGGACGGCTTCGGTAGATGGGGCAATCAGCCCCAGCATTTT.

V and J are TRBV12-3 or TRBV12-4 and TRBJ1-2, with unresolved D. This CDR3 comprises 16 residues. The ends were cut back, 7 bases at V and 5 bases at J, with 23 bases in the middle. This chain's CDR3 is CASTEPPSAGNYGYTF. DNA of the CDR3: TGTGCCAGCACCGAACCCCCCTCGGCAGGAAATTATGGCTACACCTTC.

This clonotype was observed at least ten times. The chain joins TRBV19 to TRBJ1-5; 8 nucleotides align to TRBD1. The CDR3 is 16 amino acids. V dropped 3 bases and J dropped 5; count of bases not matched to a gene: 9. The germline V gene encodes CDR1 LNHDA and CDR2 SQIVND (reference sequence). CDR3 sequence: CASSIPRTGPYQPQHF. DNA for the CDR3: TGTGCCAGTAGTATCCCCCGGACAGGGCCTTATCAGCCCCAGCATTTT.

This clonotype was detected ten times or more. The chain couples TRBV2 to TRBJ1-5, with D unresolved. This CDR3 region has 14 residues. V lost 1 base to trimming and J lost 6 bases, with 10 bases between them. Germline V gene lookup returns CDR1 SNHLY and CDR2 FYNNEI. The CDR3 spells CASSEVHSSQPQHF. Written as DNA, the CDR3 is TGTGCCAGCAGTGAAGTTCACAGTTCTCAGCCCCAGCATTTT.

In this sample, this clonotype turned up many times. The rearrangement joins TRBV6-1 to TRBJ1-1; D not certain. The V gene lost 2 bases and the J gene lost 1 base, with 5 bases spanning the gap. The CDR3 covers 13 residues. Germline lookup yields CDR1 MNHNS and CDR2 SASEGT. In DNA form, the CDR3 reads TGTGCCAGCAGTGAACGGCGGAACACTGAAGCTTTCTTT. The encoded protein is CASSERRNTEAFF.

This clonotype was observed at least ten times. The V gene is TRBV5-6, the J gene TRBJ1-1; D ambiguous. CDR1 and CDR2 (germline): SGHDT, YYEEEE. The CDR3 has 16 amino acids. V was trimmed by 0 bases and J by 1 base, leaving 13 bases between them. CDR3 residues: CASSLGLVAANTEAFF. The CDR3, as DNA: TGTGCCAGCAGCTTGGGTTTAGTAGCGGCGAACACTGAAGCTTTCTTT.

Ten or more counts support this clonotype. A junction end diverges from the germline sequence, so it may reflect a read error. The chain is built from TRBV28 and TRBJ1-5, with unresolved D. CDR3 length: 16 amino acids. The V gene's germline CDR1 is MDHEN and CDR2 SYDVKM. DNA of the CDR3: TGTGCCAGCAGATCTACAATGGACGGTAGCAATCGGCCCCAGCATTTT. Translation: CASRSTMDGSNRPQHF.

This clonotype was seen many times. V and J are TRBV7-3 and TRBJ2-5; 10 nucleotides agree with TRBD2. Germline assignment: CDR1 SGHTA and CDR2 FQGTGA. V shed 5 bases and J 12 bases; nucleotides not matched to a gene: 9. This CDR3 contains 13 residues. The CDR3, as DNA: TGTGCCAGCAGCCCATATCCCGGGACTAGCGAGTACTTC. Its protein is CASSPYPGTSEYF. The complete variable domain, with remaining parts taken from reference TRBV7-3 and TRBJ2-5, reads GAGVSQTPSNKVTEKGKYVELRCDPISGHTALYWYRQSLGQGPEFLIYFQGTGAADDSGLPNDRFFAVRPEGSVSTLKIQRTERGDSAVYLCASSPYPGTSEYFGPGTRLLVL.

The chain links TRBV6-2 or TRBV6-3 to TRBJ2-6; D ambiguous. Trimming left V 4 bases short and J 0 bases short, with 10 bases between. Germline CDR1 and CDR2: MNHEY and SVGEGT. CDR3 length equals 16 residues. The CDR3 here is CASSSERFSGANVLTF. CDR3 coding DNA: TGTGCCAGCAGTTCGGAACGGTTCTCTGGGGCCAACGTCCTGACTTTC.

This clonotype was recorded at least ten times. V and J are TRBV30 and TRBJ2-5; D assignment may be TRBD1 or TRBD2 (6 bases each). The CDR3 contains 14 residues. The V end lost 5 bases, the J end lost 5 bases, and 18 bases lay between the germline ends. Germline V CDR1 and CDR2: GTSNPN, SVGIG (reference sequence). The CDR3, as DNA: TGTGCCTGGCTCGTAAGGGGGAGGCGGGAGACCCAGTACTTC. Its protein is CAWLVRGRRETQYF.

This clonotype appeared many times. The CDR3 sequence is CASSFWGVNQPQHF. CDR3 bases: TGTGCCAGCAGTTTCTGGGGGGTTAATCAGCCCCAGCATTTT. The chain carries TRBV12-3 or TRBV12-4 and TRBJ1-5, with D possibly matching TRBD1 (5 bases). The CDR3 runs 14 residues. Between the trimmed V and J ends, which lost 3 bases and 4 bases, there was a span of 10 bases.

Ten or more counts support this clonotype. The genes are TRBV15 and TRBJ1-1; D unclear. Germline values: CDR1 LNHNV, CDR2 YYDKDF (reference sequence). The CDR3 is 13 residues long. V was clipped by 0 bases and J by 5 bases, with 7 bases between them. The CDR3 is CATSRDLETEAFF. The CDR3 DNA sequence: TGTGCCACCAGCAGAGACTTGGAGACTGAAGCTTTCTTT.

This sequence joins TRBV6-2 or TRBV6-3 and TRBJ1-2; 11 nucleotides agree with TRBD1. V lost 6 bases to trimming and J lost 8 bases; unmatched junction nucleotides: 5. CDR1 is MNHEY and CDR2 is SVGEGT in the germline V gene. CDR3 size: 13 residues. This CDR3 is CASSWDRGEGYTF. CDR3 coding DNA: TGTGCCAGCAGCTGGGACAGGGGGGAAGGCTACACCTTC.

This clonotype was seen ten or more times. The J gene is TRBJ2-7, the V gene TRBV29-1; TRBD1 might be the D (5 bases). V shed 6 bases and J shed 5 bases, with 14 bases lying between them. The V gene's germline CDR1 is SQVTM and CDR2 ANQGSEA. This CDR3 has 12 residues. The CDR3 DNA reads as TGCAGCGTGAGAGAAGGGGTCAACGAGCAGTACTTC. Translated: CSVREGVNEQYF.

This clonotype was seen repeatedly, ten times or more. CDR3 amino acids: CSARDWAGRGRGRDEQYF. The CDR3 coding sequence is TGCAGTGCTAGAGATTGGGCCGGTCGGGGGAGGGGAAGGGACGAGCAGTACTTC. The rearrangement uses TRBV20-1 and TRBJ2-7, with TRBD2 matching over 7 bases. Germline values: CDR1 DFQATT, CDR2 SNEGSKA (reference sequence). With 0 bases clipped from V and 5 bases from J, the junction kept 19 bases outside the gene matches. The length of the CDR3 is 18 residues.

In nucleotides, the CDR3 is TGTGCCAGCAGTCACGACAGGGGTAATTCACCCCTCCACTTT. Protein: CASSHDRGNSPLHF. This rearrangement joins TRBV12-3 or TRBV12-4 to TRBJ1-6; 8 nucleotides agree with TRBD1. The CDR3 totals 14 residues. The V gene end was trimmed by 5 bases and the J gene end by 6 bases; junction bases not matched to a gene: 3.

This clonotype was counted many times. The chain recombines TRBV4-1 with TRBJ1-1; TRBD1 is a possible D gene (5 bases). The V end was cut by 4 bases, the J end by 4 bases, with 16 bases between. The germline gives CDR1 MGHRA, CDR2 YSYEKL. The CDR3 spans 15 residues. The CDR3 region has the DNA TGCGCCAGCAGCCCCAGTGGGGGGATAGGCACTGAAGCTTTCTTT. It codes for CASSPSGGIGTEAFF.

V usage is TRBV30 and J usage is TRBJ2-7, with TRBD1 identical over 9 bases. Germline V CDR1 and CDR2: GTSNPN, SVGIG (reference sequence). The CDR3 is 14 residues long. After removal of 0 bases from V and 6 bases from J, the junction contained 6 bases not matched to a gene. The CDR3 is CAWSVLQGAREQYF. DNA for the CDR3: TGTGCCTGGAGTGTATTACAGGGGGCGCGCGAGCAGTACTTC.

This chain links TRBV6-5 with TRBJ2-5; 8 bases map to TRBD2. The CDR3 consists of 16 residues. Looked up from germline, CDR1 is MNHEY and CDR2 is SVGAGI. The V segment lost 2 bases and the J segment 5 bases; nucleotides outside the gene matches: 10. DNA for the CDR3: TGTGCCAGCAGTTACCGTCGCGGGGGGCCCGGGGAGACCCAGTACTTC. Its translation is CASSYRRGGPGETQYF.